Sequencing of this T cell receptor beta chain was carried out in a study of blood T cell repertoires in COVID-19. TCRdb's copy holds only in-frame clones and misses some; the assay was immunoSEQ multiplex PCR. The sample lists some 270,000 clones; approximately 89% were seen once. The germline V gene has CDR1 LNHNV and CDR2 YYDKDF (reference sequence). Trimming removed 3 bases from V and 6 bases from J, with 15 bases in between. The CDR3 contains 16 residues. V is TRBV15 and J is TRBJ1-6; a possible D gene is TRBD1 (5 bases). Sequenced material: PBMCs or T cells enriched from blood (not recorded which). The sequence was obtained from a man in his forties who had been exposed to COVID-19. The DNA for the CDR3 is TGTGCCACCAGCAGTGTAACGGCAGGGCTTAATTCACCCCTCCACTTT. It translates to CATSSVTAGLNSPLHF. The whole variable domain, filled in from reference TRBV15 and TRBJ1-6, reads DAMVIQNPRYQVTQFGKPVTLSCSQTLNHNVMYWYQQKSSQAPKLLFHYYDKDFNNEADTPDNFQSRRPNTSFCFLDIRSPGLGDTAMYLCATSSVTAGLNSPLHFGNGTRLTVT.